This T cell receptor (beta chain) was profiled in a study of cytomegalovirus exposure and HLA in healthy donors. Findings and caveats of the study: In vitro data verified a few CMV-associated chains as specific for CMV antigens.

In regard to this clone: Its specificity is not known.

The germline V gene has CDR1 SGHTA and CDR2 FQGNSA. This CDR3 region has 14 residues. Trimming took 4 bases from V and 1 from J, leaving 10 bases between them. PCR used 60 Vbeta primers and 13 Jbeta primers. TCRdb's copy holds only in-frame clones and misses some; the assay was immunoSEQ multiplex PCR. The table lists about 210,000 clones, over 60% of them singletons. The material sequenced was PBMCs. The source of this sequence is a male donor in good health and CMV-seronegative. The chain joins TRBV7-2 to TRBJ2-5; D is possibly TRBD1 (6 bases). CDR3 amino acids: CASSWQGPQETQYF. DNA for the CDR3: TGTGCCAGCAGCTGGCAGGGGCCCCAAGAGACCCAGTACTTC. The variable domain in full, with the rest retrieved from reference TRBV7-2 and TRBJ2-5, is GAGVSQSPSNKVTEKGKDVELRCDPISGHTALYWYRQSLGQGLEFLIYFQGNSAPDKSGLPSDRFSAERTGGSVSTLTIQRTQQEDSAVYLCASSWQGPQETQYFGPGTRLLVL.